The clone carrying this TCR beta chain was seen once. Its antigen is not identified. The same CDR3 can be traced to other DNA sequences in this sample. This specimen belongs to a study of shared clonotypes between healthy human individuals. Regarding the study as a whole: Memory subsets had estimated richness that was generally smaller than that of naive subsets. Represented genetic and exposure-history diversity was restricted by having few donors.

There are 11 residues in the CDR3. V lost 3 bases and J 3 bases, leaving 3 bases between the germline ends. Germline loops: CDR1 ENHRY, CDR2 SYGVKD. TCRdb's table, derived via immunoSEQ multiplex PCR, lists solely in-frame clones and lacks some. This table has 1.5 million to 2.5 million clones, about 95% appearing once. In the naive CD8 group, cells lacked CD45RO and were positively selected for CCR7, so terminally differentiated effector memory CD45RA+ cells were left out. Caucasian adults residing in Nashville, Tennessee made up all the donors. The rearrangement joins TRBV10-3 to TRBJ2-7; D is unclear. Sequencing used naive CD8+ T cells sorted from blood. This TCR was sampled from a man aged 18 to 35 in good health. CDR3 region: CAISDGYEQYF. For the CDR3, the DNA is TGTGCCATCAGTGACGGCTACGAGCAGTACTTC.